The clone carrying this T cell receptor beta chain was observed a handful of times. Its antigen remains unidentified. The source of the sample is a study of T cell repertoires in cytomegalovirus infection. Overall study: It was the public TCR beta signatures that indicated both CMV infection and matching HLA type. Study-wide results and limits: Summed frequency of shared TCR beta families picked out CMV carriers who also had the relevant HLA. HLA-C-restricted CMV clonotypes gave the most frequent clonotype in two of eight donors.

TCRdb analysed the reads with MiXCR anew, one entry per CDR3 protein. The sample holds hundreds of thousands of distinct CDR3 sequences, approximately 24% seen once. Sequencing used CD8+ T cells from PBMCs. This TCR derives from a human donor in good health (CMV status not recorded). Some clones in this sample may be carry-over from other donors' samples.

The CDR3 here is CASSGGEADTQYF. In DNA form, the CDR3 reads TGTGCCAGCAGTGGAGGGGAAGCAGATACGCAGTATTTT. V is TRBV6-4 and J is TRBJ2-3; the D gene could be TRBD1 or TRBD2 (5 bases each). Germline values: CDR1 MRHNA, CDR2 SNTAGT. V lost 4 bases and J 4 bases, leaving 9 bases between the germline ends. This CDR3 is 13 amino acids long.